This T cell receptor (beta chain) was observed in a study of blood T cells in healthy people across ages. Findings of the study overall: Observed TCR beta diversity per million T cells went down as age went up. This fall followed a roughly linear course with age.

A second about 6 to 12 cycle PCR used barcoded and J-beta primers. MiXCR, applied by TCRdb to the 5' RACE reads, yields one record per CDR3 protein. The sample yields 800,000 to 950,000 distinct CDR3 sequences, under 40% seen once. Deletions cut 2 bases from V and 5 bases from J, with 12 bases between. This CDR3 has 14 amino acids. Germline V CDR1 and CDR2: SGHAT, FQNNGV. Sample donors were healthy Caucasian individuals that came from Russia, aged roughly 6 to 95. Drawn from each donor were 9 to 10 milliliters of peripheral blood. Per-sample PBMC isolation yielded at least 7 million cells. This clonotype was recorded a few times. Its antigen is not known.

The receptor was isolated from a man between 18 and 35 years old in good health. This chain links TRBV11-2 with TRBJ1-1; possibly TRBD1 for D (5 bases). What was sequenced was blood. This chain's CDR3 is CASSLYGGGTEAFF. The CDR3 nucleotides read TGTGCCAGCAGCTTATACGGTGGGGGAACTGAAGCTTTCTTT.